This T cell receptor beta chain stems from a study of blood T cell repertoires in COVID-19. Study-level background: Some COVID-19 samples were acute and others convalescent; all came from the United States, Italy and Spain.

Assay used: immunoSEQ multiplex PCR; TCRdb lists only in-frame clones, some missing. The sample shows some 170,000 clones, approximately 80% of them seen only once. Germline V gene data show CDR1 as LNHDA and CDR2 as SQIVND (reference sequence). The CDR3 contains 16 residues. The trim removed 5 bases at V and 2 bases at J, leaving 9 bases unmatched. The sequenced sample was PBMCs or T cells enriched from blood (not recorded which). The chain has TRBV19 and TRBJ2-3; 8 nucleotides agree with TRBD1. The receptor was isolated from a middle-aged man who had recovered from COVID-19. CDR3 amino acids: CASSVSRGPPTDTQYF. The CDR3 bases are TGTGCCAGTAGTGTATCCAGGGGGCCCCCCACAGATACGCAGTATTTT.